Following are 4 T cell receptor beta chains from one sample sequenced in a study of PD-1 blockade in classical Hodgkin lymphoma (dated by TCRdb to the early 2020s). Library preparation employed the immunoSEQ multiplex PCR assay. TCRdb took this table from immuneACCESS and kept in-frame rearrangements with V and J called. Such tables lack part of the clones; where checked against another copy, unresolved V genes explain under half of the gap, and the rest is unexplained. For this sample the table gives approximately 65,000 clones, of which more than 80% were detected only once. 10% of the sample comes from the top ten. The sample's time point label is to be understood as: cycle 4 day 1 (C4D1), after more than five weeks of nivolumab. Relapse after autologous stem cell transplantation had occurred in all trial patients, and cohorts A, B and C were distinguished by prior brentuximab vedotin exposure.

The sequenced sample was peripheral blood mononuclear cells (PBMCs), obtained before the fourth cycle of nivolumab. The receptors originated from a human donor with classical Hodgkin lymphoma.

This clone has more than one count but fewer than ten. The rearrangement links TRBV9 to TRBJ2-7; no firm D call. The length of the CDR3 is 13 residues. V shed 0 bases and J shed 3 bases, with 7 bases lying between them. The germline V gene has CDR1 SGDLS and CDR2 YYNGEE. DNA of the CDR3: TGTGCCAGCAGCGTAGGGGCAGGCTACGAGCAGTACTTC. It encodes CASSVGAGYEQYF.

The gene calls are TRBV7-8 and TRBJ1-6, with no clear D. The V end lost 0 bases, the J end lost 0 bases, and 12 bases lay between the germline ends. CDR3 length: 18 amino acids. In germline, CDR1 is SGHVS, CDR2 FQNEAQ. CDR3 bases: TGTGCCAGCAGCTTAGCCTTAAAGTGGAGCTCCTATAATTCACCCCTCCACTTT. This sequence encodes CASSLALKWSSYNSPLHF.

The rearrangement joins TRBV5-1 to TRBJ2-3; 7 bases fit TRBD2. Trimming removed 7 bases from V and 1 base from J; junction bases left unmatched: 3. The CDR3 consists of 13 residues. CDR1 and CDR2 from the germline V gene are SGHRS and YFSETQ. In DNA form, the CDR3 reads TGCGCCAGCGGGGGGAGGGGCACAGATACGCAGTATTTT. Protein product: CASGGRGTDTQYF.

This chain links TRBV9 with TRBJ2-2; 7 bases match TRBD1. Germline V gives CDR1 SGDLS, CDR2 YYNGEE. V shed 4 bases and J 4 bases; nucleotides not matched to a gene: 7. The CDR3 runs to 15 residues. The CDR3, as DNA: TGTGCCAGCAGCTTGAGGACAGGTTCCACCGGGGAGCTGTTTTTT. It encodes CASSLRTGSTGELFF.